Reported below is one T cell receptor (beta chain). Its cognate antigen has yet to be identified. No per-base quality is available; no much larger clone lies one base away. Every bulk PBMC sample had a fixed 350 ng of DNA loaded. TCR beta CDR3 sequences were amplified from genomic DNA using the immunoSEQ TCRb Assay kit according to manufacturer instructions. The KAPA Library Quantification Kit for Illumina platforms was used to quantify pooled libraries by qPCR. Pooled libraries were clustered at roughly 0.6-1.1 pM and sequenced on an Illumina NextSeq 500. Turning to the authors' computational methods: TCR data were analyzed using immunoSEQ ANALYZER and the R LymphoSeq package. A rearrangement efficiency score was calculated as productive divided by the sum of productive and non-productive CDR3 sequences. Clonality was measured with the Gini coefficient and diversity with the Renyi index at alpha=1, compared pairwise between timepoints within each patient. In LymphoSeq, clonal relatedness was computed with an edit distance of 3 and repertoire similarity was computed with the Bhattacharyya coefficient. To classify response, a linear discriminant analysis based on week-3 changes in clonality and diversity was built using the R MASS and caret packages. As stored in TCRdb, this immuneACCESS dataset retains in-frame rearrangements with V and J assigned. A fraction of the clones does not appear; measured against another copy, unresolved V genes explain less than half of the discrepancy, and the remainder lacks a known reason. V, J and clone size reflect that table, while D and trimming were determined from the DNA. The sample table holds around 10,000 clones, of which around four fifths were seen once. Of the sample, approximately 19% is held by the ten largest clones.

CDR1 MNHNS and CDR2 SASEGT were looked up in the germline V gene. The CDR3 runs 15 residues from the cysteine to the phenylalanine. Of all the DNA, just the CDR3 is kept, 45 bases in frame from base 1. Here V drops 5 bases and J drops 2 bases, and the junction holds 6 bases not matched to any gene. This sample is part of a study of blood T cell dynamics during melanoma immunotherapy (TCRdb year 2020). About the full investigation: Patients had metastatic melanoma and received first-line pembrolizumab or nivolumab plus ipilimumab as standard of care in the United Kingdom. Peripheral T cell receptor repertoires of metastatic melanoma patients were profiled before and after one cycle of checkpoint inhibitor therapy to find early correlates of response. A training cohort was formed from consecutive patients, and a further independent group of patients from the same centre was pooled into an external validation set.

The sample's time point label, decoded: pre-treatment baseline. Blood samples were taken at two points: before treatment (T0) and at week 3 (W3), which came after the first cycle of checkpoint blockade. Except for a couple of patients with rapid clinical progression, response was assessed 12 weeks after the first infusion by RECIST 1.1; disease control meant complete response, partial response or stable disease. Patients with prior systemic cancer treatment, concomitant immunosuppressant therapy or synchronous other active malignancies were excluded. To track both circulating cells and T cell turnover, TCR beta was sequenced from bulk PBMC as well as from plasma cell-free DNA. PBMC were isolated from blood with Lymphoprep and SepMate tubes, followed by red cell lysis. QIAamp DNA Blood Mini kits were used to extract DNA from both PBMC and sorted T cell subsets. Broad study findings and their caveats: The study was unable to establish whether the T cell clones driving the repertoire changes were melanoma-specific or instead reflected general immune activation. Patients who later achieved disease control showed a bifurcated PBMC repertoire reorganization at W3, with increased clonality or increased diversity, unlike progressors. The relatively small sample size was acknowledged as something that could potentially limit how far the results can be generalized.

The V gene is TRBV6-1 and the J gene is TRBJ1-3; 7 bases in the junction line up with TRBD1. This sample comprised blood, obtained from a patient treated with checkpoint blockade. The sequence came from a human donor with melanoma. This receptor carries the CDR3 CASSRQGVAGNTIYF. The DNA sequence reads TGTGCCAGCAGTCGTCAGGGGGTGGCTGGAAACACCATATATTTT.